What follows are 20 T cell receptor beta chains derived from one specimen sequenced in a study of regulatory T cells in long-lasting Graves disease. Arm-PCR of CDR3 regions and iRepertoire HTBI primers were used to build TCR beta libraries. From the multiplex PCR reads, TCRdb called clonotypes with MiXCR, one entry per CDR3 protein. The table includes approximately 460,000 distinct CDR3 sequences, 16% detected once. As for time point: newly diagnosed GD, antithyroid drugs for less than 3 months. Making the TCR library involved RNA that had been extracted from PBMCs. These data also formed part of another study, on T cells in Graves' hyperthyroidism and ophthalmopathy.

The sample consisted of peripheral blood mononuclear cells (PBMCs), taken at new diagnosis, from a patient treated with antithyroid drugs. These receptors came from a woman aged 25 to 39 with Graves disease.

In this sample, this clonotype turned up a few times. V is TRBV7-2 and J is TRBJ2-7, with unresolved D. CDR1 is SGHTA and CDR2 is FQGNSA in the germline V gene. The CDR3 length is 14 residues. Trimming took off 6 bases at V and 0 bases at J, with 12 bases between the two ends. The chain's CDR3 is CASRSRWVSYEQYF. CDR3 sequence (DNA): TGTGCCAGCAGGTCCCGCTGGGTCTCCTACGAGCAGTACTTC. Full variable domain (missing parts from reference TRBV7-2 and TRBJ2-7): GAGVSQSPSNKVTEKGKDVELRCDPISGHTALYWYRQSLGQGLEFLIYFQGNSAPDKSGLPSDRFSAERTGGSVSTLTIQRTQQEDSAVYLCASRSRWVSYEQYFGPGTRLTVT.

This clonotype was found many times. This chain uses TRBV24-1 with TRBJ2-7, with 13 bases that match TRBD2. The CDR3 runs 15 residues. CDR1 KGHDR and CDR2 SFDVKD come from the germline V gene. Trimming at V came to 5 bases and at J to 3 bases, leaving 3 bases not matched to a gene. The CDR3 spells CATSVGTSGNYEQYF. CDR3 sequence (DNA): TGTGCCACCAGTGTCGGGACTAGCGGGAACTACGAGCAGTACTTC.

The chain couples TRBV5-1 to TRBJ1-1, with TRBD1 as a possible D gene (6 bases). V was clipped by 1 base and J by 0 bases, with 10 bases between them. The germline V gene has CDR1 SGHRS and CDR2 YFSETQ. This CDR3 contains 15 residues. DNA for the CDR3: TGCGCCAGCAGCTTGATAGGGGGGATGAACACTGAAGCTTTCTTT. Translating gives CASSLIGGMNTEAFF.

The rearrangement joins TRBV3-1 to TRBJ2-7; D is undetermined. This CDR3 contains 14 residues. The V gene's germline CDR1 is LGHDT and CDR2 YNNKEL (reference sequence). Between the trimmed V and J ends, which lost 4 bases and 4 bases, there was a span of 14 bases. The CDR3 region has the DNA TGTGCCAGCAGCCGGACCAAACTTTTTTACGAGCAGTACTTC. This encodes CASSRTKLFYEQYF.

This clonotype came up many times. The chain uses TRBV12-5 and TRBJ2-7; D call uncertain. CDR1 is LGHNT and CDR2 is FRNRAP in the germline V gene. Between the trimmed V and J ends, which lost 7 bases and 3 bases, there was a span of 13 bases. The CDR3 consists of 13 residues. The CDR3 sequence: CASAAGLFYEQYF. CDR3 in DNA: TGTGCTAGTGCGGCTGGGTTATTCTACGAGCAGTACTTC.

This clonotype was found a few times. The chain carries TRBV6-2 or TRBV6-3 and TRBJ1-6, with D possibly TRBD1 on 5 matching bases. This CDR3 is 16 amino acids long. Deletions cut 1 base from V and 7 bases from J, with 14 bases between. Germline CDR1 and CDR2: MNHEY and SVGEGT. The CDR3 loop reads CASSYLSPGQNSPLHF. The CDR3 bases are TGTGCCAGCAGTTACTTGTCCCCAGGGCAGAATTCACCCCTCCACTTT.

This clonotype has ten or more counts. The CDR3 loop reads CASSGTSGLNNEQFF. The CDR3 region has the DNA TGTGCCAGCAGCGGAACGAGCGGTCTCAACAATGAGCAGTTCTTC. V usage is TRBV7-2 and J usage is TRBJ2-1; TRBD2 might be the D (5 bases). This CDR3 contains 15 residues. V was shortened by 5 bases and J by 5 bases, with 16 bases between the two germline ends. The germline CDR1 and CDR2 sequences are SGHTA and FQGNSA.

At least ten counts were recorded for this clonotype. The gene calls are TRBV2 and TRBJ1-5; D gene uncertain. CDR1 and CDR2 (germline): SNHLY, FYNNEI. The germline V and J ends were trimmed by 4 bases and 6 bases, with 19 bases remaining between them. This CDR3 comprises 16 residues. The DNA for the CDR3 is TGTGCCAGCAGTGCGGAACAGTCAGTCTTCACTCAGCCCCAGCATTTT. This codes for CASSAEQSVFTQPQHF.

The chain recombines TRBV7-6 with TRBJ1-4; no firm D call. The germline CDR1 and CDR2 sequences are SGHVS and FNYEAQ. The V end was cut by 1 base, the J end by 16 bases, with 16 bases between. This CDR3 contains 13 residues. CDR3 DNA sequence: TGTGCCAGCAGCTTAGGACGGGAGGGCCTCCGGTTTTTT. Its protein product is CASSLGREGLRFF.

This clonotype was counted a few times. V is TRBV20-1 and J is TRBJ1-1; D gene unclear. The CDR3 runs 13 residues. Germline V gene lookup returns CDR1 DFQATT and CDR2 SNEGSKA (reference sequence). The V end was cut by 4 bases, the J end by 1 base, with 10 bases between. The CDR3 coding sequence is TGCAGTGCTACGGTGTATCAGAACACTGAAGCTTTCTTT. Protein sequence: CSATVYQNTEAFF.

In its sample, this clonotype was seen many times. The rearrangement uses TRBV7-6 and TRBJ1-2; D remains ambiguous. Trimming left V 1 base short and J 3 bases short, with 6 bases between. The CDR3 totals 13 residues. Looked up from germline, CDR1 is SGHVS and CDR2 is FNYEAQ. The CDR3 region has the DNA TGTGCCAGCAGCTTAGGGGAGGACTATGGCTACACCTTC. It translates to CASSLGEDYGYTF.

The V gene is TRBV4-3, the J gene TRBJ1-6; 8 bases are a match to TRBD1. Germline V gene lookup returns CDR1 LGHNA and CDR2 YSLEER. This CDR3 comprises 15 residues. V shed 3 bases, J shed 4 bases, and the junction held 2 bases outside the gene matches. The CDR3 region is CASSQDREYNSPLHF. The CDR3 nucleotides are TGCGCCAGCAGCCAGGACAGGGAGTATAATTCACCCCTCCACTTT.

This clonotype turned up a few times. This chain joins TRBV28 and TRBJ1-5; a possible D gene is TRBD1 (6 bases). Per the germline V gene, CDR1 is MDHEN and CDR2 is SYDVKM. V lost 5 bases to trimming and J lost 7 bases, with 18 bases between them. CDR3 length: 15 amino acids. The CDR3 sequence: CASSLTVGAGQPQHF. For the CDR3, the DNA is TGTGCCAGCAGTCTAACAGTGGGGGCAGGACAGCCCCAGCATTTT.

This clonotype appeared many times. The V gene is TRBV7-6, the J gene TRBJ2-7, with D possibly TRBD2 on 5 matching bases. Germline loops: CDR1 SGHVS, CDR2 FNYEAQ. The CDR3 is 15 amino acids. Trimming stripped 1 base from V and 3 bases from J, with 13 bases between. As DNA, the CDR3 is TGTGCCAGCAGCTTAGGACTCCGGGGTAGCTACGAGCAGTACTTC. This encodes CASSLGLRGSYEQYF.

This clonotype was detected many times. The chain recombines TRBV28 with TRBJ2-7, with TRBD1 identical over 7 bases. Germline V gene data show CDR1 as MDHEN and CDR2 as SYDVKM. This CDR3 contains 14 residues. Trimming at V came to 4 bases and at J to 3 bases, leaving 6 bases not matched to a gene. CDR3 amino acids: CASSWTGADYEQYF. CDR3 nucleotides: TGTGCCAGCAGTTGGACAGGCGCCGACTACGAGCAGTACTTC.

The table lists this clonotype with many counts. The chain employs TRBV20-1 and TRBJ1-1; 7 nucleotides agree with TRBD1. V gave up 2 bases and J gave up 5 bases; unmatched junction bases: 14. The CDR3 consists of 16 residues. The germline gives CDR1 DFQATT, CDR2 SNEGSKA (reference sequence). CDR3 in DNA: TGCAGTGCTAGACCCCCGGGAGGGGGCGCGGAGACTGAAGCTTTCTTT. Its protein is CSARPPGGGAETEAFF.

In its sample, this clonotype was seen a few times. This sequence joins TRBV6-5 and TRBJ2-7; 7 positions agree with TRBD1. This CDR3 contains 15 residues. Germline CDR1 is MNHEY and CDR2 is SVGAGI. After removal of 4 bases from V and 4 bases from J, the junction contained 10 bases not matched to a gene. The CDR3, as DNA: TGTGCCAGCAGTTCCTACAGGGGCCCCTTATACGAGCAGTACTTC. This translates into CASSSYRGPLYEQYF.

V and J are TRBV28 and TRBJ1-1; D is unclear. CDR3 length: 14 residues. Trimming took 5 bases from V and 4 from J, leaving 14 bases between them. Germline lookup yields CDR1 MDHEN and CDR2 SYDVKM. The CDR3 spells CASSEYRGSTEAFF. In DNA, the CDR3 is TGTGCCAGCAGTGAATATCGGGGAAGCACTGAAGCTTTCTTT.

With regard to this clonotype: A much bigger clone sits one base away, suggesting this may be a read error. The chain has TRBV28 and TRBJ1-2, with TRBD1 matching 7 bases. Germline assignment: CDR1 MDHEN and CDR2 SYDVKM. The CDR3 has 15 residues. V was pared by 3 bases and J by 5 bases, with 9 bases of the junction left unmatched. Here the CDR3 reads CASSLLRQGLYGYTF. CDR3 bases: TGTGCCAGCAGTTTGCTAAGACAGGGACTTTATGGCTACACCTTC.

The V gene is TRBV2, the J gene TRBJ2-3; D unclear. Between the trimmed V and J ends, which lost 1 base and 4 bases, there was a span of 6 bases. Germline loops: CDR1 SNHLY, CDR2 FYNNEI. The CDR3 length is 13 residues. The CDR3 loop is CASSEGWSDTQYF. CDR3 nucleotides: TGTGCCAGCAGTGAAGGGTGGTCAGATACGCAGTATTTT. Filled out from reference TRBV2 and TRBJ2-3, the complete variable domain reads EPEVTQTPSHQVTQMGQEVILRCVPISNHLYFYWYRQILGQKVEFLVSFYNNEISEKSEIFDDQFSVERPDGSNFTLKIRSTKLEDSAMYFCASSEGWSDTQYFGPGTRLTVL.